The clone carrying this T cell receptor (beta chain) was seen a handful of times. Its target is unknown. The ends lost 4 bases at V and 6 bases at J; junction bases unmatched: 13. Germline V gives CDR1 SQVTM, CDR2 ANQGSEA. CDR3 length: 16 residues. TCRdb analysed the 5' RACE reads with MiXCR anew, one entry per CDR3 protein. This sample has under 550,000 distinct CDR3 sequences, with 21% found just once. This sample was taken from a study of T cells after yellow fever vaccination. Study observations and caveats: Post-booster repertoires again held most primary-vaccination clones (roughly 96% CD4, 88% CD8).

This receptor was identified in a man aged 18 to 29 who received the YFV17D yellow fever vaccine. The material sequenced was PBMCs, taken roughly 23 days after the first yellow fever vaccination. The chain combines TRBV29-1 with TRBJ2-3; the match to TRBD2 covers 10 bases. The CDR3 DNA follows: TGCAGCGTTGCCCGTCGGCTAGCGGGGGAGGGGGATACGCAGTATTTT. This encodes CSVARRLAGEGDTQYF.